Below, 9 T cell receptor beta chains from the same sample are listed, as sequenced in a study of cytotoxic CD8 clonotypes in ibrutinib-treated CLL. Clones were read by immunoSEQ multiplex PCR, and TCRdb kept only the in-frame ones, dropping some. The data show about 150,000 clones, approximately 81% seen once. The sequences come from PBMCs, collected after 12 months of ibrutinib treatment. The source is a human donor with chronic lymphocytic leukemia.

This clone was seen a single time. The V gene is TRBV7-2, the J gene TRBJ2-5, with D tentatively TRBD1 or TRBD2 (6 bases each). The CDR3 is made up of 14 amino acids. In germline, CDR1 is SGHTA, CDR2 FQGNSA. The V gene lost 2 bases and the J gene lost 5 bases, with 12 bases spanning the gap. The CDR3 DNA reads TGTGCCAGCAGCTTATTGGGGGGCTGGGAGACCCAGTACTTC. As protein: CASSLLGGWETQYF.

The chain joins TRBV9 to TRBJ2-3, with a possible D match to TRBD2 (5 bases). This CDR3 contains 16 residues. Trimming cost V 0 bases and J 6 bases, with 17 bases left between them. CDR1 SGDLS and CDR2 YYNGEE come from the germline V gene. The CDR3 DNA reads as TGTGCCAGCAGCGTAGCAGACCTAGCTGCAACCGATACGCAGTATTTT. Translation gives CASSVADLAATDTQYF.

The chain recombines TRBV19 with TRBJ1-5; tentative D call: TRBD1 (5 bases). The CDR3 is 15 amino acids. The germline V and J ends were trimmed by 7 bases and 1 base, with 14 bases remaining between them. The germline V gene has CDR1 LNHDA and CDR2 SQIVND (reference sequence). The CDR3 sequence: CASNVGGVSNQPQHF. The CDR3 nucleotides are TGTGCCAGTAACGTGGGGGGGGTCAGCAATCAGCCCCAGCATTTT.

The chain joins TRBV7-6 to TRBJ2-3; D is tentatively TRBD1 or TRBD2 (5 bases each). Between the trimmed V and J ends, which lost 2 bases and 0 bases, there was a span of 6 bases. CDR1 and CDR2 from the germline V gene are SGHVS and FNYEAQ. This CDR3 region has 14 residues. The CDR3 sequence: CASSLWGSTDTQYF. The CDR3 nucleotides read TGTGCCAGCAGCTTATGGGGGAGCACAGATACGCAGTATTTT.

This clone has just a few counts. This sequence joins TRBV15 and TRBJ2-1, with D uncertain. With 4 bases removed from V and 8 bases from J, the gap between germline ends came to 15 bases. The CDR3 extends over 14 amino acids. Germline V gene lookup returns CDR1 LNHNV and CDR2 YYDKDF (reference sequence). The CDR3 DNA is TGTGCCACCAGCATCGGGCCCAGTCCCCATGAGCAGTTCTTC. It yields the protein CATSIGPSPHEQFF.

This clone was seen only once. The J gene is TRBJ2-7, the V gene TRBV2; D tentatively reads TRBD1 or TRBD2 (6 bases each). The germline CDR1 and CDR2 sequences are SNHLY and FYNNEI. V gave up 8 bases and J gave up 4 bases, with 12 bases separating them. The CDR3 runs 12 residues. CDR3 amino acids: CASLKGGYEQYF. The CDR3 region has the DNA TGTGCCAGCCTAAAGGGGGGATACGAGCAGTACTTC.

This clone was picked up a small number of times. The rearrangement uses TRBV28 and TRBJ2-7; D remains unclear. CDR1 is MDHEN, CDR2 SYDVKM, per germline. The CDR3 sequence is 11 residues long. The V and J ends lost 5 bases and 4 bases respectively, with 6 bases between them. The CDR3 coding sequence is TGTGCCAGCAGTGCAGGATACGAGCAGTACTTC. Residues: CASSAGYEQYF.

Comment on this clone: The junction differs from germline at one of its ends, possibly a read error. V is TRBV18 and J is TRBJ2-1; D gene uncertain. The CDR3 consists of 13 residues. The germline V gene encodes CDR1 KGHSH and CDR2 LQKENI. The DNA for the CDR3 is TGTGCCAGCTCACCAAACTTCATAACCTTCTTGCTCTTC. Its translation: CASSPNFITFLLF.

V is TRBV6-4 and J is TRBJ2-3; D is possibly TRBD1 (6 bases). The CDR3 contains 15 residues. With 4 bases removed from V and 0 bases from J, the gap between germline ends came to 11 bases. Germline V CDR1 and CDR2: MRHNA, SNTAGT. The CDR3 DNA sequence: TGTGCCAGCAGTGTCGAGGACAGAAGCACAGATACGCAGTATTTT. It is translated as CASSVEDRSTDTQYF.